This T cell receptor (beta chain) is drawn from a study of human thymus T cells. During surgery, about 0.5-1 mL peripheral blood was drawn from four of eight donors. All available leukocytes, rather than a set cell count, yielded the blood DNA. CDR1 SGHRS and CDR2 YFSETQ come from the germline V gene. V lost 5 bases, J lost 4 bases, and 7 bases stayed unmatched. The CDR3 sequence is 14 residues long. Produced via immunoSEQ multiplex PCR; TCRdb's table is partial and in-frame only. The sample consists of tens of thousands of clones, over 85% of them appearing once. Study-wide findings and caveats: The authors found apparently biased V and J gene usage in thymic and blood repertoires.

The table lists this clone with a count of one. Its antigen is unidentified. The receptor was derived from a boy younger than two with a congenital heart defect but otherwise immunologically healthy. The J gene is TRBJ1-2, the V gene TRBV5-1; 8 nucleotides line up with TRBD1. Sample: blood. The CDR3 DNA is TGCGCCAGCAGTCTGGGACAGGTGGTCTATGGCTACACCTTC. It translates to CASSLGQVVYGYTF.